The clone carrying this T cell receptor (beta chain) was detected ten times or more. As yet, its antigen is unknown. The library was built from 400 ng RNA with molecular barcoded adaptors for alpha/delta and beta/gamma chains. In TCRdb, the reads were re-called with MiXCR into one record per CDR3 protein. Here the sample spans around 130,000 distinct CDR3 sequences, around 14% being singletons. Every patient had bone marrow sampled while the disease was active. Germline lookup yields CDR1 SEHNR and CDR2 FQNEAQ (reference sequence). Losses at the gene ends were 10 bases for V and 0 bases for J; bases not matched to a gene: 7. The CDR3 is 16 residues long. These data are taken from a study of read filtering for tumor transcriptome and immune sequencing. In the study overall: Whole-transcriptome libraries were prepared after DNase treatment. Findings and caveats of the study: Single-read clonotypes: 80% to 90% of IR-seq clonotypes (about 3.5% of reads), roughly 70% of RNA-seq clonotypes (roughly 43% of reads). IR-seq and RNA-seq agreed better without single-read clonotypes.

The rearrangement links TRBV7-9 to TRBJ2-2; the match to TRBD2 covers 11 bases. The material sequenced was a population of CD138-negative cells sorted from bone marrow. The clonotype originates from a donor at least 40 years old with multiple myeloma. This chain's CDR3 is CATGGLADANTGELFF. DNA of the CDR3: TGTGCCACCGGGGGACTAGCGGACGCGAACACCGGGGAGCTGTTTTTT.